Below are 2 T cell receptor beta chains sequenced from a single sample in a study of blood T cell repertoires in COVID-19. The table came from immunoSEQ multiplex PCR; TCRdb's copy has only in-frame clones and leaves some out. This table holds over 200,000 clones, around 87% found once. Source material: peripheral blood. These receptors came from a man aged 60 to 69 who had recovered from COVID-19.

The chain joins TRBV19 to TRBJ1-2; D not certain. V was trimmed by 2 bases and J by 4 bases, leaving 8 bases between them. Looked up from germline, CDR1 is LNHDA and CDR2 is SQIVND (reference sequence). The length of the CDR3 is 13 residues. This CDR3 is CASSIPSLYGYTF. CDR3 nucleotide sequence: TGTGCCAGTAGTATACCTTCACTCTATGGCTACACCTTC.

V usage is TRBV11-2 and J usage is TRBJ2-1, with 9 positions matching TRBD1. The CDR3 totals 15 residues. V gave up 2 bases and J gave up 7 bases; unmatched junction bases: 6. From germline, CDR1 is SGHAT and CDR2 FQNNGV. The CDR3 coding sequence is TGTGCCAGCAGCTTAATGAGGACAGGGGTGAATGAGCAGTTCTTC. Translating gives CASSLMRTGVNEQFF.